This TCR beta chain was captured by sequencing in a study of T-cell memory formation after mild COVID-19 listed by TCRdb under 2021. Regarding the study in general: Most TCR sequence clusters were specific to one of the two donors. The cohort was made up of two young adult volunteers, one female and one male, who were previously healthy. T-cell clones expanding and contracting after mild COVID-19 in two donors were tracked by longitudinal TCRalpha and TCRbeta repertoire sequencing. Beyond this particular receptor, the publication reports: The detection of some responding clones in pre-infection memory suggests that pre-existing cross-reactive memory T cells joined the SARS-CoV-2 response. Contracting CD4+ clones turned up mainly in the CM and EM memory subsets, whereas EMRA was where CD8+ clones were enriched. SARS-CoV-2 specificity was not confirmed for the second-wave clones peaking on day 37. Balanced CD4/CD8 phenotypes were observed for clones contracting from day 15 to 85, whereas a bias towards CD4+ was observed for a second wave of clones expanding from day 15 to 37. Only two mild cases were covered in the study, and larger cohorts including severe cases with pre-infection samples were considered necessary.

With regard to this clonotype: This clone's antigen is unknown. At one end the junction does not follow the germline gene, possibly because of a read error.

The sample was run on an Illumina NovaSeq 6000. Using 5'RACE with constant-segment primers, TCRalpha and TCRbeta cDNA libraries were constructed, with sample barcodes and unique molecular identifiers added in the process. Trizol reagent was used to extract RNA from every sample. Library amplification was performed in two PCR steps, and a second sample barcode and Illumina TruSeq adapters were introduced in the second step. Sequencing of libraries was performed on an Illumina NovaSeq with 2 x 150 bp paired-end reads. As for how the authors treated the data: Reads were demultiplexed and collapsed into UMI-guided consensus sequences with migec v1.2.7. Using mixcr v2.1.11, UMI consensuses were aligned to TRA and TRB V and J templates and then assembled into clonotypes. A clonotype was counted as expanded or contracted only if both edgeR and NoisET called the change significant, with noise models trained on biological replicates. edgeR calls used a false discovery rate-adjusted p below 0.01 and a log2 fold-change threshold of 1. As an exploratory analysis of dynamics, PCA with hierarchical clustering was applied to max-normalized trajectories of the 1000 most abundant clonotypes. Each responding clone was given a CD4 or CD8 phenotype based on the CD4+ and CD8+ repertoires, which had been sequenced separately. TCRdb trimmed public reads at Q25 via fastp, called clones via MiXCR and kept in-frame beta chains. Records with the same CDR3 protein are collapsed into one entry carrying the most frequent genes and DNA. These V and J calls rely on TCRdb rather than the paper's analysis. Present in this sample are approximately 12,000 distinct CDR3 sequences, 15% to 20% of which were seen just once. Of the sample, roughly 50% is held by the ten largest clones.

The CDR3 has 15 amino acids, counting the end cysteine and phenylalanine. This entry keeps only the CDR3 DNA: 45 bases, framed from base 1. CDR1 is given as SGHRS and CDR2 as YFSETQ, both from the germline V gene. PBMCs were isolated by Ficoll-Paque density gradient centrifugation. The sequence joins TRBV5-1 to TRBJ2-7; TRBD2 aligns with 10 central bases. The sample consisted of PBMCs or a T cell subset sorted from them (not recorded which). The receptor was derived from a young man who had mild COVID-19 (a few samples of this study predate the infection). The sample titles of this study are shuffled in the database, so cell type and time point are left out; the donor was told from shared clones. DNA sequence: TGCGCCAGCAGTTTGGTAGGGACTAGCGTCTACGAGCAGTACTTC. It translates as CASSLVGTSVYEQYF.